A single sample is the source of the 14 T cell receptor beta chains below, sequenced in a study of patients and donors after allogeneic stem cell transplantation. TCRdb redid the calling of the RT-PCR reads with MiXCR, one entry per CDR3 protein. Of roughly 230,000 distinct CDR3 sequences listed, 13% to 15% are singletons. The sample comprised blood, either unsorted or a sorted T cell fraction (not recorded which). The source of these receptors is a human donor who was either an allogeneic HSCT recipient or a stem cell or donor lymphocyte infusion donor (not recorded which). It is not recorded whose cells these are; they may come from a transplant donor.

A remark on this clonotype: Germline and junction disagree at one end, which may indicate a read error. CDR3 region: CASSPDTGYSYTF. The CDR3 coding sequence is TGTGCCAGCAGCCCCGACACGGGCTATAGCTACACCTTC. The V call is TRBV6-1, the J call TRBJ1-2; D call uncertain. The germline V gene encodes CDR1 MNHNS and CDR2 SASEGT. The length of the CDR3 is 13 residues.

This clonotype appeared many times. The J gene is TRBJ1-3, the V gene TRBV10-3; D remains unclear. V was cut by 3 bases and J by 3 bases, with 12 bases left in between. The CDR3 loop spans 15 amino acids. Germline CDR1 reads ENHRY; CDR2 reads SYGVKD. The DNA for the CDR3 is TGTGCCATCAGTGAAGTGGAGGGTCTTGGAAACACCATATATTTT. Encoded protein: CAISEVEGLGNTIYF.

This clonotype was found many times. CDR3 nucleotides: TGTGCCAGCAGCCCGGGGGACAGGGTTACGCAGTATTTT. Translated, it gives CASSPGDRVTQYF. V and J are TRBV7-2 and TRBJ2-3; 9 bases fit TRBD1. The CDR3 has 13 amino acids. Germline V lookup: CDR1 SGHTA, CDR2 FQGNSA. V lost 5 bases, J lost 8 bases, and 5 bases stayed unmatched.

The CDR3 DNA follows: TGCAGCGTTGAACCCGGCAGGCTGAGCAATCAGCCCCAGCATTTT. Translating it yields CSVEPGRLSNQPQHF. This chain joins TRBV29-1 and TRBJ1-5; no definite D call. The V end was cut by 2 bases, the J end by 1 base, with 12 bases between. This CDR3 is 15 amino acids long. Germline CDR1 reads SQVTM; CDR2 reads ANQGSEA. The full variable domain, with the rest looked up from reference TRBV29-1 and TRBJ1-5, is SAVISQKPSRDICQRGTSLTIQCQVDSQVTMMFWYRQQPGQSLTLIATANQGSEATYESGFVIDKFPISRPNLTFSTLTVSNMSPEDSSIYLCSVEPGRLSNQPQHFGDGTRLSIL.

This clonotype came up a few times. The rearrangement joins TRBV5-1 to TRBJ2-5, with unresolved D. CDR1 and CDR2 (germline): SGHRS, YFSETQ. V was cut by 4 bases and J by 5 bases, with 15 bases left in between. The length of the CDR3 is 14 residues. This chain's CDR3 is CASSPRADGETQYF. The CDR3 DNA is TGCGCCAGCAGCCCCAGAGCAGACGGTGAGACCCAGTACTTC.

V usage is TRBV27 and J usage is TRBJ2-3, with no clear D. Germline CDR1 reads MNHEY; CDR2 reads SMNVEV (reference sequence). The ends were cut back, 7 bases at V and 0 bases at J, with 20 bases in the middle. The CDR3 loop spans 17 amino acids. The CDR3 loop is CASKFGFSQLSTDTQYF. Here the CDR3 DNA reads TGTGCCAGCAAGTTTGGATTTTCGCAGCTGAGCACAGATACGCAGTATTTT.

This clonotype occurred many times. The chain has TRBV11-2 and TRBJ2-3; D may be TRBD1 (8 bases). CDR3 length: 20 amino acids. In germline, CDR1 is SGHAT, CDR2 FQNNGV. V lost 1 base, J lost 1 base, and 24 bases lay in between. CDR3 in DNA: TGTGCCAGCAGCTTAGGGACAGGGTGGTTGGGGGGGGGCGGCACAGATACGCAGTATTTT. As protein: CASSLGTGWLGGGGTDTQYF. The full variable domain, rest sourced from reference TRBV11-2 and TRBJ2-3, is EAGVAQSPRYKIIEKRQSVAFWCNPISGHATLYWYQQILGQGPKLLIQFQNNGVVDDSQLPKDRFSAERLKGVDSTLKIQPAKLEDSAVYLCASSLGTGWLGGGGTDTQYFGPGTRLTVL.

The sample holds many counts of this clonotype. DNA of the CDR3: TGTGCCAGCAGTCCCGACAGGACCACCGGGGAGCTGTTTTTT. It translates to CASSPDRTTGELFF. This chain links TRBV2 with TRBJ2-2; weak D call: TRBD1 (6 bases). V was pared by 5 bases and J by 4 bases, with 11 bases between. The CDR3 is 14 residues long. CDR1 is SNHLY, CDR2 FYNNEI, per germline. The complete variable domain, with remaining parts taken from reference TRBV2 and TRBJ2-2, reads EPEVTQTPSHQVTQMGQEVILRCVPISNHLYFYWYRQILGQKVEFLVSFYNNEISEKSEIFDDQFSVERPDGSNFTLKIRSTKLEDSAMYFCASSPDRTTGELFFGEGSRLTVL.

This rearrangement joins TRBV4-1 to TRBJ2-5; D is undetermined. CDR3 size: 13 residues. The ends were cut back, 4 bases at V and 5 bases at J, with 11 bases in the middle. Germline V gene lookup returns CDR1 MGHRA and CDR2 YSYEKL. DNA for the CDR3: TGCGCCAGCAGCCGCGCCCTGCGGGAGACCCAGTACTTC. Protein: CASSRALRETQYF.

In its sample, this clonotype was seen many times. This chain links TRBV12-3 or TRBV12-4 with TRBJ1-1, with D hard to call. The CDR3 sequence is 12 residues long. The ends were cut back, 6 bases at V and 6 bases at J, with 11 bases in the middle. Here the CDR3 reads CASRNAVSEAFF. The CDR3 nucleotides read TGTGCCAGCAGGAACGCGGTGTCTGAAGCTTTCTTT.

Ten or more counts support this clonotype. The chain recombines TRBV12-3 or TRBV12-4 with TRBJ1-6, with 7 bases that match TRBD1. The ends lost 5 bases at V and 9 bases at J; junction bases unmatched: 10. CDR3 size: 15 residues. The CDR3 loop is CASSPSTGSGSPLHF. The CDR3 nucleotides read TGTGCCAGCAGTCCATCGACAGGGAGCGGTTCACCCCTCCACTTT.

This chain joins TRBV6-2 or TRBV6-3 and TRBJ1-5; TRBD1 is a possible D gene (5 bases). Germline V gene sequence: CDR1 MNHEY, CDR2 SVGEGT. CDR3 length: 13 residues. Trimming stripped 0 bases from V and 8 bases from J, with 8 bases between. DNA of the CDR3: TGTGCCAGCAGTTACTCTCCAGGGAAGCCCCAGCATTTT. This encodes CASSYSPGKPQHF.

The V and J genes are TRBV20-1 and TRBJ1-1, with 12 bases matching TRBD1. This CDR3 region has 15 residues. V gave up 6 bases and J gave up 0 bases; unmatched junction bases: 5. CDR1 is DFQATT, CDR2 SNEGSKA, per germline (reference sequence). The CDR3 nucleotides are TGCAGTGCAGGGACAGGGGGCCCGATGAACACTGAAGCTTTCTTT. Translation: CSAGTGGPMNTEAFF.

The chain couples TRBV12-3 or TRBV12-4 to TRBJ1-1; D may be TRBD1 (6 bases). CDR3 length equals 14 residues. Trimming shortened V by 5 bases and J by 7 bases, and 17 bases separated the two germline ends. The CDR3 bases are TGTGCCAGCAGTCTGGCGGGGGGCAAGGGTGAAGCTTTCTTT. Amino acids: CASSLAGGKGEAFF.